This is a list of T cell receptor beta chains from one sample in a study of a mutant IDH1 vaccine in newly diagnosed glioma. Clones were sequenced by immunoSEQ multiplex PCR, and TCRdb holds only the in-frame ones, with some missing. The table has tens of thousands of clones, about 81% seen once. What these receptors recognize is not known. The sequencing here drew on PBMCs, taken from a glioma patient whose treatment included an IDH1 peptide vaccine. The receptor set was obtained from a woman aged 40-49 years with glioma. Some clones in this sample may be carry-over from other donors' samples. CDR3s include the opening cysteine and the closing phenylalanine or tryptophan. The order of the fields is J gene, V gene, CDR3 protein.

j_gene: TRBJ2-3; v_gene: TRBV29-1; CDR3aa: CSGLRYKPEEDTQYF
j_gene: TRBJ1-2; v_gene: TRBV7-2; CDR3aa: CASSRASEGNYYGYTF
j_gene: TRBJ2-3; v_gene: TRBV18; CDR3aa: CASYRGVTDTQYF
j_gene: TRBJ2-7; v_gene: TRBV5-6; CDR3aa: CASSLDSMPSYEQYF
j_gene: TRBJ2-7; v_gene: TRBV19; CDR3aa: CASSIFLEGEQYF
j_gene: TRBJ2-2; v_gene: TRBV19; CDR3aa: CASSIGGGEWELFF
j_gene: TRBJ1-1; v_gene: TRBV7-8; CDR3aa: CASSARQGRIEAFF
j_gene: TRBJ2-7; v_gene: TRBV7-2; CDR3aa: CASSPEVAYYEQYF
j_gene: TRBJ2-4; v_gene: TRBV30; CDR3aa: CAWSTGAAKNIQYF
j_gene: TRBJ2-5; v_gene: TRBV2; CDR3aa: CASNPGLLVETQYF
j_gene: TRBJ1-1; v_gene: TRBV11-2; CDR3aa: CASSFQVGTEAFF
j_gene: TRBJ2-7; v_gene: TRBV6-1; CDR3aa: CASRDDVSYEQYF
j_gene: TRBJ1-2; v_gene: TRBV6-1; CDR3aa: CATPFDQNYGYTF
j_gene: TRBJ2-3; v_gene: TRBV11-1; CDR3aa: CASVKGAGGFGTQYF
j_gene: TRBJ2-1; v_gene: TRBV27; CDR3aa: CASRMTSGGLYLNEQFF
j_gene: TRBJ1-1; v_gene: TRBV5-5; CDR3aa: CASSLGGSVVNTEAFF
j_gene: TRBJ2-3; v_gene: TRBV5-4; CDR3aa: CASSPDGGVGTDTQYF
j_gene: TRBJ2-7; v_gene: TRBV11-2; CDR3aa: CASSVQGAGYEQYF
j_gene: TRBJ1-2; v_gene: TRBV27; CDR3aa: CASSLLGGMTGYTF
j_gene: TRBJ2-3; v_gene: TRBV5-1; CDR3aa: CASRRQASTDTQYF
j_gene: TRBJ2-5; v_gene: TRBV6-1; CDR3aa: CASSEPSGGAETQYF
j_gene: TRBJ2-5; v_gene: TRBV10-3; CDR3aa: CASQSGGAAETQYF
j_gene: TRBJ2-7; v_gene: TRBV6-5; CDR3aa: CASRLTGSYEQYF
j_gene: TRBJ1-1; v_gene: TRBV30; CDR3aa: CAWSVLDRNTEAFF
j_gene: TRBJ2-2; v_gene: TRBV29-1; CDR3aa: CSVAGTNTGELFF
j_gene: TRBJ2-7; v_gene: TRBV4-1; CDR3aa: CASSQPGTGLWYEQYF
j_gene: TRBJ2-5; v_gene: TRBV10-3; CDR3aa: CAISDRKGTAQETQYF
j_gene: TRBJ1-6; v_gene: TRBV10-3; CDR3aa: CAISPTGVNSPLHF
j_gene: TRBJ1-1; v_gene: TRBV27; CDR3aa: CASSPGTSNTEAFF
j_gene: TRBJ1-6; v_gene: TRBV4-1; CDR3aa: CASSQRTGPLNSPLHF
j_gene: TRBJ1-3; v_gene: TRBV6-1; CDR3aa: CASRQPSGNTIYF
j_gene: TRBJ2-5; v_gene: TRBV5-4; CDR3aa: CASSLGADSQETQYF
j_gene: TRBJ2-4; v_gene: TRBV15; CDR3aa: CATSRDQRGMDIQYF
j_gene: TRBJ1-4; v_gene: TRBV9; CDR3aa: CASSEGQGGEKLFF
j_gene: TRBJ2-5; v_gene: TRBV6-6; CDR3aa: CASKQGQETQYF
j_gene: TRBJ2-3; v_gene: TRBV5-4; CDR3aa: CASNSPSGQGTDTQYF
j_gene: TRBJ2-3; v_gene: TRBV2; CDR3aa: CASTGTGVDTQYF
j_gene: TRBJ1-2; v_gene: TRBV12-5; CDR3aa: CASGSGDQLPYGYTF
j_gene: TRBJ2-5; v_gene: TRBV25-1; CDR3aa: CASSESGWGQQETQYF